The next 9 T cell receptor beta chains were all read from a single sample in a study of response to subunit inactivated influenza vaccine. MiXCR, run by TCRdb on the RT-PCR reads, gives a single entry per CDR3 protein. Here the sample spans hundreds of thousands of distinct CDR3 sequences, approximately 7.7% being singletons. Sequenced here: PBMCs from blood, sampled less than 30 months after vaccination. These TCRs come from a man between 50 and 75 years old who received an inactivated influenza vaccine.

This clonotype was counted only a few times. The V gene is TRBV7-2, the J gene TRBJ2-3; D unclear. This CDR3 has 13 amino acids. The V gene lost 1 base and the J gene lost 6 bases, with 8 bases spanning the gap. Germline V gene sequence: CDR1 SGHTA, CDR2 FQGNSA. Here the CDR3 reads CASSLGVWDTQYF. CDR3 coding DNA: TGTGCCAGCAGCTTAGGGGTATGGGATACGCAGTATTTT. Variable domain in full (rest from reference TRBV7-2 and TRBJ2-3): GAGVSQSPSNKVTEKGKDVELRCDPISGHTALYWYRQSLGQGLEFLIYFQGNSAPDKSGLPSDRFSAERTGGSVSTLTIQRTQQEDSAVYLCASSLGVWDTQYFGPGTRLTVL.

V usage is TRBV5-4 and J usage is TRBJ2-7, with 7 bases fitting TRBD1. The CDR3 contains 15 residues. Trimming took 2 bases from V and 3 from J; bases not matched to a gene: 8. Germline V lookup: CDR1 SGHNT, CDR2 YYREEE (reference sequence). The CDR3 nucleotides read TGTGCCAGCAGCTTCGGGGAAGGACAGGTCTACGAGCAGTACTTC. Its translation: CASSFGEGQVYEQYF.

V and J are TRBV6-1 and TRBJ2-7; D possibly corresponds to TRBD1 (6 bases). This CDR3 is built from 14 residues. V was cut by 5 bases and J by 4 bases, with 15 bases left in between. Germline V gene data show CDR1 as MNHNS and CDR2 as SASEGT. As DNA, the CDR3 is TGTGCCAGCAGTCGTCAGGGGATGGGGTACGAGCAGTACTTC. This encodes CASSRQGMGYEQYF.

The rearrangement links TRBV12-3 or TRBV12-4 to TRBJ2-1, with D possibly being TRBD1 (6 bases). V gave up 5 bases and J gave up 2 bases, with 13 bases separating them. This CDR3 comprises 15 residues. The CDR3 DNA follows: TGTGCCAGCAGTGGTTTGTCAGGGGCCTACAATGAGCAGTTCTTC. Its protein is CASSGLSGAYNEQFF.

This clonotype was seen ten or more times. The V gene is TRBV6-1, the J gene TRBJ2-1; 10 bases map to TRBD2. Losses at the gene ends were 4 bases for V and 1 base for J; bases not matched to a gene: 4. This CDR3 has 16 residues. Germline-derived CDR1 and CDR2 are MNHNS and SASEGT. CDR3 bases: TGTGCCAGCAGTGCGGTAGCGGGGGGTTCCTACAATGAGCAGTTCTTC. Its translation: CASSAVAGGSYNEQFF.

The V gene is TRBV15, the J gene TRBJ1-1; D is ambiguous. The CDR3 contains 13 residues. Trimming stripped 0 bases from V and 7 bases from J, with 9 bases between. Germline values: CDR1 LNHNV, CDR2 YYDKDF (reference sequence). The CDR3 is CATSRDRGDEAFF. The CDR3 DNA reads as TGTGCCACCAGCAGAGATCGCGGCGATGAAGCTTTCTTT.

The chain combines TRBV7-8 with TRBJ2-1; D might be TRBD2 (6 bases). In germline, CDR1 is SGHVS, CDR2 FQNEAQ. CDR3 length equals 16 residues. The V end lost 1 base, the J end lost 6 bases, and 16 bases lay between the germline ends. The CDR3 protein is CASSLGGASPFNEQFF. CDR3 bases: TGTGCCAGCAGCTTAGGCGGGGCTAGTCCATTCAATGAGCAGTTCTTC.

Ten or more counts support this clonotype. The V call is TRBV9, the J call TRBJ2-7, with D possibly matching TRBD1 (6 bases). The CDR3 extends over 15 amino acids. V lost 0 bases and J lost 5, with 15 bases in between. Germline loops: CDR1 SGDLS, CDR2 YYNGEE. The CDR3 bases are TGTGCCAGCAGCGTAGAGGGGCAGGGGATTAACGAGCAGTACTTC. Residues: CASSVEGQGINEQYF.

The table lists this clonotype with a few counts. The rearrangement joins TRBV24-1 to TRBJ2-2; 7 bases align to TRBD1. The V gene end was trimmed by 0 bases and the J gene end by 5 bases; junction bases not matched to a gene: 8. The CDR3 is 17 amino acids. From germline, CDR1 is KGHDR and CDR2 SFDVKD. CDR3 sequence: CATSDLPRQGVTGELFF. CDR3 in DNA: TGTGCCACCAGTGATTTGCCCCGGCAGGGGGTTACCGGGGAGCTGTTTTTT.